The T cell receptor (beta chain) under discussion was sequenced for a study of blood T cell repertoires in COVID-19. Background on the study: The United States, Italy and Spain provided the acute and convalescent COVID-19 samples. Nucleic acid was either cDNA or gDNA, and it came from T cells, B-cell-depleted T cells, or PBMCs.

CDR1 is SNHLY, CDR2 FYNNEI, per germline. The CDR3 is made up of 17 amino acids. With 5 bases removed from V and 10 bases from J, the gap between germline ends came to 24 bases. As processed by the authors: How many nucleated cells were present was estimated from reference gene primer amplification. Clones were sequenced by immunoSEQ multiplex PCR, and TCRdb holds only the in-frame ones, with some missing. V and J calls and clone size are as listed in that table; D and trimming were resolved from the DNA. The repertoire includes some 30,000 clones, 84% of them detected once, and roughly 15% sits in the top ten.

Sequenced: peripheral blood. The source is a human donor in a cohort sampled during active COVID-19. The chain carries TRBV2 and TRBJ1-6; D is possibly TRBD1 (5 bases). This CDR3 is CASSRDTTPRAGSPLHF. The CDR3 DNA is TGTGCCAGCAGTAGGGATACTACCCCCAGGGCCGGGTCACCCCTCCACTTT.